The clone carrying this T cell receptor beta chain was seen many times. A much larger clone sits a single nucleotide away, making a read error possible. Patients included in sequencing had previously demonstrated CD8+CD57+ cell expansion by flow cytometry. Every one of the patients had aplastic anemia (severe, acquired). This CDR3 contains 13 residues. Germline CDR1 SNHLY, CDR2 FYNNEI. This sample is part of a study of CD8+CD57+ T cells in acquired aplastic anemia. Overall study context: Yields of DNA that came from sorted CD4+ and CD8+ cells averaged roughly 3 ug.

CDR3 and TCR beta VDJ profiling relied on a genomic DNA template. MiXCR, run by TCRdb on the reads, gives a single entry per CDR3 protein. The data show 180,000 or so distinct CDR3 sequences, about half seen once. The J gene is TRBJ1-2, the V gene TRBV2, with D maybe TRBD1 (5 bases). The sequenced sample was sorted CD4+, CD8+, or CD8+CD57+ T cells (not recorded which) from PBMCs. The sequence derives from a human donor with aplastic anemia. Written as DNA, the CDR3 is TGTGCCAGCAGTCCCGACGGGACCCCTGGCTACATCTTC. This codes for CASSPDGTPGYIF. The full variable domain, rest sourced from reference TRBV2 and TRBJ1-2, is EPEVTQTPSHQVTQMGQEVILRCVPISNHLYFYWYRQILGQKVEFLVSFYNNEISEKSEIFDDQFSVERPDGSNFTLKIRSTKLEDSAMYFCASSPDGTPGYIFGSGTRLTVV.